This entry lists 6 T cell receptor beta chains sequenced from one sample in a study of blood T cell repertoires in COVID-19. Method: immunoSEQ multiplex PCR; TCRdb's copy keeps in-frame clones and lacks some. Of more than 95,000 clones listed, 80% to 90% are singletons. Sequenced input: peripheral blood. Receptors were obtained from a man aged 60 to 75 with acute or convalescent COVID-19.

This chain connects TRBV15 to TRBJ2-7; 14 bases fit TRBD2. The CDR3 loop spans 18 amino acids. Germline V gene lookup returns CDR1 LNHNV and CDR2 YYDKDF (reference sequence). V trimming: 3 bases; J trimming: 4 bases; junction bases outside the gene matches: 11. As DNA, the CDR3 is TGTGCCACCAGCAGCCTACCAGCCGGGACTAGCGGGAGATACGAGCAGTACTTC. Its protein is CATSSLPAGTSGRYEQYF.

V gene TRBV7-8 combines with J gene TRBJ1-5; tentative D call: TRBD1 (5 bases). V lost 4 bases and J 0 bases, leaving 25 bases between the germline ends. There are 20 residues in the CDR3. From germline, CDR1 is SGHVS and CDR2 FQNEAQ. The CDR3 here is CASSWRDSGAIGVSNQPQHF. The CDR3 DNA reads as TGTGCCAGCAGCTGGAGGGACTCCGGAGCTATTGGGGTTAGCAATCAGCCCCAGCATTTT.

The chain joins TRBV3-1 (or the pseudogene TRBV3-2) to TRBJ2-5; 9 positions agree with TRBD2. CDR1 and CDR2 from the germline V gene are LGHDT and YNNKEL (reference sequence). The CDR3 spans 17 residues. After removal of 4 bases from V and 5 bases from J, the junction contained 14 bases not matched to a gene. Here the CDR3 DNA reads TGTGCCAGCAGCCCCGGTATAGCGGGAGTGAAGCTTGAGACCCAGTACTTC. Its translation: CASSPGIAGVKLETQYF.

V usage is TRBV28 and J usage is TRBJ2-2; TRBD2 matches at 8 bases. This CDR3 spans 16 amino acids. V lost 7 bases to trimming and J lost 3 bases; unmatched junction nucleotides: 10. In germline, CDR1 is MDHEN, CDR2 SYDVKM. The CDR3 sequence is CASMKRERAHTGELFF. The CDR3 nucleotides read TGTGCCAGCATGAAGCGGGAGCGGGCCCACACCGGGGAGCTGTTTTTT.

The chain couples TRBV7-3 to TRBJ2-5; TRBD2 matches at 8 bases. The V and J ends lost 1 base and 2 bases, in that order; junction bases with no gene match: 6. Germline V gene sequence: CDR1 SGHTA, CDR2 FQGTGA. The CDR3 loop spans 16 amino acids. The CDR3 nucleotides are TGTGCCAGCAGCTTAAATTCACTAGCGGTACAAGAGACCCAGTACTTC. Protein sequence: CASSLNSLAVQETQYF.

In its sample, this clone was seen once. V is TRBV21-1 and J is TRBJ2-3; the table gives TRBD2 as D, unverified against the DNA. TRBV21-1 is termed a pseudogene. This CDR3 has 17 amino acids. The CDR3 is CASSKGVGTSLADTQYF. The DNA for the CDR3 is TGTGCCAGCAGCAAAGGCGTGGGGACTAGTTTAGCAGATACGCAGTATTTT.